These T cell receptor beta chains were read from a single sample in a study of T cells in Graves' hyperthyroidism and ophthalmopathy. TCRdb redid the calling of the multiplex PCR reads with MiXCR, one entry per CDR3 protein. The sample shows approximately 620,000 distinct CDR3 sequences, 16% of them seen only once. The sample comprised blood. These receptors were taken from a woman in her thirties or forties with Graves' ophthalmopathy. Both conserved end residues are part of each CDR3. Each record gives: D gene, J gene, V gene, clone size, CDR3 DNA, CDR3 protein. A D gene is named only where the DNA matches it firmly. Clone size is not always given. Where it is, it says once, few, many or a class for expanded clones.

d_gene: -
j_gene: TRBJ2-1
v_gene: TRBV11-2
abundance: few
CDR3nt: TGTGCCAGCAGCTTAGTGCCCCGACGAAGTTACAATGAGCAGTTCTTC
CDR3aa: CASSLVPRRSYNEQFF

d_gene: -
j_gene: TRBJ1-5
v_gene: TRBV2
abundance: many
CDR3nt: TGTGCCAGCCGTTTCTTGGGGGGTAGCAATCAGCCCCAGCATTTT
CDR3aa: CASRFLGGSNQPQHF

d_gene: -
j_gene: TRBJ2-7
v_gene: TRBV7-8
abundance: many
CDR3nt: TGTGCCAGCAGCCTTCGTGGGGCAGAGCAGTACTTC
CDR3aa: CASSLRGAEQYF

d_gene: TRBD1
j_gene: TRBJ2-1
v_gene: TRBV30
abundance: -
CDR3nt: TGTGCCTGGAGACAGGGGAACCACTACAATGAGCAGTTCTTC
CDR3aa: CAWRQGNHYNEQFF

d_gene: -
j_gene: TRBJ1-1
v_gene: TRBV28
abundance: many
CDR3nt: TGTGCCAGCAGTTTATCAAGGGGCAGGGGGAACACTGAAGCTTTCTTT
CDR3aa: CASSLSRGRGNTEAFF

d_gene: -
j_gene: TRBJ2-5
v_gene: TRBV20-1
abundance: many
CDR3nt: TGCAGTGCTAGAGACCGAGGCGCCGGGGAGACCCAGTACTTC
CDR3aa: CSARDRGAGETQYF

d_gene: TRBD2
j_gene: TRBJ2-1
v_gene: TRBV13
abundance: many
CDR3nt: TGTGCCAGCAGCGGCCGTCTAGCGGGGGCGGGGGATGAGCAGTTCTTC
CDR3aa: CASSGRLAGAGDEQFF

d_gene: TRBD2
j_gene: TRBJ2-1
v_gene: TRBV5-6
abundance: -
CDR3nt: TGTGCCAGCAGCGCCCGGACTAGCGGGAGGGCTCGTGAGCAGTTCTTC
CDR3aa: CASSARTSGRAREQFF

d_gene: -
j_gene: TRBJ2-7
v_gene: TRBV4-1
abundance: many
CDR3nt: TGCGCCAGCAGCCAAGCCGACGGAGTTGGCTACGAGCAGTACTTC
CDR3aa: CASSQADGVGYEQYF

d_gene: -
j_gene: TRBJ1-1
v_gene: TRBV30
abundance: many
CDR3nt: TGTGCCTGGAGGACCGGTCTGAACACTGAAGCTTTCTTT
CDR3aa: CAWRTGLNTEAFF

d_gene: -
j_gene: TRBJ2-7
v_gene: TRBV5-6
abundance: few
CDR3nt: TGTGCCAGCACCCTAGAAGGCAGGGGACCCTTAATGGCCTACGAGCAGTACTTC
CDR3aa: CASTLEGRGPLMAYEQYF

d_gene: TRBD2
j_gene: TRBJ2-5
v_gene: TRBV18
abundance: few
CDR3nt: TGTGCCAGCTCACCAAAGGCAAGCGGGGGGGCCCGAGAGACCCAGTACTTC
CDR3aa: CASSPKASGGARETQYF

d_gene: TRBD1
j_gene: TRBJ1-3
v_gene: TRBV7-9
abundance: many
CDR3nt: TGTGCCAGCAGAACCCGGGACAGGGGACAAGCAGGGGGAAACACCATATATTTT
CDR3aa: CASRTRDRGQAGGNTIYF

d_gene: -
j_gene: TRBJ1-1
v_gene: TRBV18
abundance: -
CDR3nt: TGTGCCAGCTCACCAGGAGAGTCAGCCCGACGGGGCACTGAAGCTTTCTTT
CDR3aa: CASSPGESARRGTEAFF

d_gene: -
j_gene: TRBJ2-3
v_gene: TRBV6-2/TRBV6-3
abundance: few
CDR3nt: TGTGCCAGCAGTTACTCCCCCGCGAGCACAGATACGCAGTATTTT
CDR3aa: CASSYSPASTDTQYF

d_gene: TRBD1
j_gene: TRBJ2-7
v_gene: TRBV6-1
abundance: -
CDR3nt: TGTGCCAGCAGATCCGCCGGGACAGGGGAAGACGAGCAGTACTTC
CDR3aa: CASRSAGTGEDEQYF

d_gene: -
j_gene: TRBJ2-6
v_gene: TRBV30
abundance: few
CDR3nt: TGTGCCTGGGACAGTCAAGCTGGGGCCAACGTCCTGACTTTC
CDR3aa: CAWDSQAGANVLTF

d_gene: TRBD2
j_gene: TRBJ2-3
v_gene: TRBV4-3
abundance: few
CDR3nt: TGCGCCAGCAGCCAGGGACTAGCGGGAAGAATGCCCCCCGCAGATACGCAGTATTTT
CDR3aa: CASSQGLAGRMPPADTQYF

d_gene: TRBD2
j_gene: TRBJ2-2
v_gene: TRBV11-2
abundance: many
CDR3nt: TGTGCCAGCAGCAAGACTAGCGGGGGATATGACGGGGAGCTGTTTTTT
CDR3aa: CASSKTSGGYDGELFF

d_gene: -
j_gene: TRBJ1-5
v_gene: TRBV19
abundance: -
CDR3nt: TGTGCCAGTAGTATTGGCGGGAATAGCAATCAGCCCCAGCATTTT
CDR3aa: CASSIGGNSNQPQHF

d_gene: -
j_gene: TRBJ1-2
v_gene: TRBV6-1
abundance: many
CDR3nt: TGTGCCAGCAATACAGAAAGTGGCTACACCTTC
CDR3aa: CASNTESGYTF